This TCR beta chain is drawn from a study of cytomegalovirus exposure and HLA in healthy donors. Use of 60 Vbeta and 13 Jbeta primers characterized the PCR. Assay: immunoSEQ multiplex PCR; the TCRdb copy retains only in-frame clones and omits some. The table includes about 150,000 clones, roughly 80% detected once. General study findings and limits: Analysis was carried out at a later point, and it linked a missense DCLRE1C variant to TCR beta V- and J-gene trimming. Later, an analysis showed that TCR beta chains associated with HLA were more clonally expanded than others that were equally common.

Germline assignment: CDR1 MNHNS and CDR2 SASEGT. Deletions cut 2 bases from V and 5 bases from J, with 18 bases between. The CDR3 is made up of 16 amino acids. A remark on this clone: Its specificity is not known.

The origin of this receptor is a human donor in good health. This chain links TRBV6-1 with TRBJ2-5, with TRBD1 as a possible D gene (6 bases). Sequencing was performed on PBMCs. The DNA for the CDR3 is TGTGCCAGCAGTGAACCCATCGGCCAGGGGACCGAGACCCAGTACTTC. Protein product: CASSEPIGQGTETQYF.